These 21 T cell receptor beta chains share one sample of origin, sequenced in a study of T-cell reconstitution after alpha-beta-depleted transplantation in children. The authors prepared the TCRbeta library with unique molecular identifiers. A single record per CDR3 protein comes from TCRdb applying MiXCR to the PCR reads. Among roughly 790,000 distinct CDR3 sequences listed, around 15% were seen once. The input for sequencing was PBMCs, mostly from graft donor cells, taken 360 days after TCRalphabeta/CD19-depleted stem cell transplant. These receptors were obtained from a male patient younger than 18 who had a stem cell transplant for acute lymphoblastic leukemia, so the T cells may come from the graft donor.

This clonotype was detected only a few times. The V and J genes are TRBV7-3 and TRBJ2-7; tentative D call: TRBD2 (6 bases). CDR1 is SGHTA and CDR2 is FQGTGA in the germline V gene. V was shortened by 1 base and J by 3 bases, with 10 bases between the two germline ends. This CDR3 contains 14 residues. Here the CDR3 reads CASSLMAGNYEQYF. The DNA for the CDR3 is TGTGCCAGCAGCTTAATGGCGGGGAACTACGAGCAGTACTTC.

The rearrangement uses TRBV12-3 or TRBV12-4 and TRBJ2-7, with 13 bases that match TRBD2. J was trimmed by 6 bases and V by 6 bases; bases with no gene match: 8. This CDR3 has 15 residues. The CDR3 region has the DNA TGTGCCAGCAGCCTCGGACTAGCGGGAGCTTGCGAGCAGTACTTC. Translated: CASSLGLAGACEQYF.

This clonotype was found a few times. The chain has TRBV11-2 and TRBJ2-3; D is ambiguous. This CDR3 comprises 13 residues. The germline V and J ends were trimmed by 2 bases and 5 bases, with 8 bases remaining between them. The germline V gene encodes CDR1 SGHAT and CDR2 FQNNGV. The CDR3 nucleotides read TGTGCCAGCAGCTTAAGATGGGGAGATACGCAGTATTTT. Amino acid sequence: CASSLRWGDTQYF. The complete variable domain, with remaining parts taken from reference TRBV11-2 and TRBJ2-3, reads EAGVAQSPRYKIIEKRQSVAFWCNPISGHATLYWYQQILGQGPKLLIQFQNNGVVDDSQLPKDRFSAERLKGVDSTLKIQPAKLEDSAVYLCASSLRWGDTQYFGPGTRLTVL.

This chain uses TRBV10-1 with TRBJ2-5, with TRBD1 as a possible D gene (6 bases). The germline V and J ends were trimmed by 0 bases and 5 bases, with 7 bases remaining between them. The CDR3 length is 13 residues. Germline CDR1 WNHNN, CDR2 SYGVQD (reference sequence). CDR3 in amino acids: CASSESQGETQYF. The CDR3 nucleotides are TGCGCCAGCAGTGAGTCGCAGGGGGAGACCCAGTACTTC.

This clonotype was seen a few times. This chain connects TRBV30 to TRBJ1-4, with TRBD1 matching 8 bases. Germline V gives CDR1 GTSNPN, CDR2 SVGIG (reference sequence). The CDR3 extends over 13 amino acids. J was trimmed by 7 bases and V by 7 bases; bases with no gene match: 8. The CDR3 loop is CASSDRAGEKLFF. In nucleotides, the CDR3 is TGTGCCTCCTCGGACAGGGCTGGTGAAAAACTGTTTTTT.

This clonotype was seen only a few times. The chain is built from TRBV7-3 and TRBJ2-1, with 7 bases lining up with TRBD2. The V gene's germline CDR1 is SGHTA and CDR2 FQGTGA. Germline trimming cut 2 bases from V and 8 bases from J; bases unmatched to any gene: 9. The CDR3 sequence is 15 residues long. The CDR3 loop reads CASSLYPGGQDEQFF. The CDR3 DNA is TGTGCCAGCAGCTTATATCCGGGAGGTCAAGATGAGCAGTTCTTC.

This clonotype was counted between two and nine times. CDR3 residues: CSARDGRSDYNEQFF. The CDR3 DNA sequence: TGCAGTGCTAGAGATGGGAGGTCGGACTACAATGAGCAGTTCTTC. V and J are TRBV20-1 and TRBJ2-1; D possibly corresponds to TRBD2 (6 bases). The CDR3 totals 15 residues. The V gene lost 0 bases and the J gene lost 3 bases, with 12 bases spanning the gap. Per the germline V gene, CDR1 is DFQATT and CDR2 is SNEGSKA (reference sequence).

The chain joins TRBV29-1 to TRBJ2-3, with D maybe TRBD1 (5 bases). The CDR3 length is 12 residues. The germline V gene has CDR1 SQVTM and CDR2 ANQGSEA. Trimming took 7 bases from V and 0 from J, leaving 8 bases between them. The CDR3, as DNA: TGCAGCGCACAGGAAAGCACAGATACGCAGTATTTT. Amino acids: CSAQESTDTQYF.

The rearrangement links TRBV7-6 to TRBJ2-7, with 9 bases identical to TRBD1. The CDR3 runs 15 residues. Germline assignment: CDR1 SGHVS and CDR2 FNYEAQ. J lost 3 bases, V lost 6 bases, and 9 bases had no gene match. The DNA for the CDR3 is TGTGCCAGCAGTAACGCCGGGGGACAGGGCTACGAGCAGTACTTC. This encodes CASSNAGGQGYEQYF.

The J gene is TRBJ1-1, the V gene TRBV5-1; the D is unclear. V lost 4 bases and J 0 bases, leaving 10 bases between the germline ends. The CDR3 covers 14 residues. Germline V gives CDR1 SGHRS, CDR2 YFSETQ. Here the CDR3 DNA reads TGCGCCAGCAGCCAGCGGGGAGTGAACACTGAAGCTTTCTTT. It is translated as CASSQRGVNTEAFF.

This clonotype was seen many times. The rearrangement uses TRBV24-1 and TRBJ2-3; TRBD1 agrees at 11 bases. The V and J ends lost 1 base and 5 bases, in that order; junction bases with no gene match: 7. The germline gives CDR1 KGHDR, CDR2 SFDVKD. The CDR3 spans 17 residues. DNA for the CDR3: TGTGCCACCAGTGATTTTCGGACAGGGGGCGAAAAAGATACGCAGTATTTT. Protein sequence: CATSDFRTGGEKDTQYF.

This clonotype was seen a few times. V and J are TRBV12-3 or TRBV12-4 and TRBJ2-1; D gene ambiguous. With 3 bases removed from V and 8 bases from J, the gap between germline ends came to 8 bases. The CDR3 consists of 12 residues. The CDR3 sequence: CASSFGAHEQFF. The CDR3 region has the DNA TGTGCCAGCAGTTTCGGAGCTCATGAGCAGTTCTTC.

The chain combines TRBV29-1 with TRBJ2-1, with D possibly TRBD2 on 5 matching bases. The V gene's germline CDR1 is SQVTM and CDR2 ANQGSEA. Trimming cost V 7 bases and J 3 bases, with 13 bases left between them. The CDR3 loop spans 13 amino acids. The CDR3 DNA sequence: TGCAGCGGGAAGCGGTTAGACTACAATGAGCAGTTCTTC. Residues: CSGKRLDYNEQFF.

The sample holds many counts of this clonotype. The chain couples TRBV29-1 to TRBJ2-3, with D tentatively TRBD1 (5 bases). Germline V gene sequence: CDR1 SQVTM, CDR2 ANQGSEA. V was cut by 3 bases and J by 3 bases, with 10 bases left in between. The CDR3 loop spans 13 amino acids. The CDR3 DNA follows: TGCAGCGTTGACCAGGGTGGGACAGATACGCAGTATTTT. It is translated as CSVDQGGTDTQYF.

Ten or more counts support this clonotype. The J gene is TRBJ2-1, the V gene TRBV20-1; D possibly corresponds to TRBD1 (6 bases). The CDR3 runs to 14 residues. Germline CDR1 reads DFQATT; CDR2 reads SNEGSKA (reference sequence). The V gene lost 6 bases and the J gene lost 7 bases, with 19 bases spanning the gap. The CDR3 loop reads CSAYQGGVGNEQFF. In nucleotides, the CDR3 is TGCAGTGCCTACCAAGGGGGAGTAGGAAATGAGCAGTTCTTC.

The genes are TRBV2 and TRBJ2-7, with a weak D call TRBD2 (6 bases). This CDR3 is built from 15 residues. Germline V gene lookup returns CDR1 SNHLY and CDR2 FYNNEI. V was shortened by 7 bases and J by 1 base, with 17 bases between the two germline ends. Here the CDR3 DNA reads TGTGCCAGCACCTTCGGACGGAGGGGTTCCTACGAGCAGTACTTC. Protein: CASTFGRRGSYEQYF.

This clonotype was seen only a few times. V is TRBV11-2 and J is TRBJ2-1; 9 bases are shared with TRBD2. With 6 bases clipped from V and 5 bases from J, the junction kept 14 bases outside the gene matches. This CDR3 comprises 17 residues. Germline V gives CDR1 SGHAT, CDR2 FQNNGV. For the CDR3, the DNA is TGTGCCAGCAGACTCTTGGGGGCGCGGGAGGGCCACAATGAGCAGTTCTTC. Translated, it gives CASRLLGAREGHNEQFF.

This clonotype was recorded many times. The chain is built from TRBV5-1 and TRBJ2-2, with D perhaps TRBD2 (5 bases). Per germline, CDR1 SGHRS and CDR2 YFSETQ. This CDR3 has 16 residues. V was cut by 2 bases and J by 2 bases, with 13 bases left in between. CDR3 DNA sequence: TGCGCCAGCAGCTTTATCGGGAACAAAAACACCGGGGAGCTGTTTTTT. Translation gives CASSFIGNKNTGELFF.

This chain links TRBV29-1 with TRBJ2-1, with D hard to call. CDR1 and CDR2 from the germline V gene are SQVTM and ANQGSEA. V dropped 7 bases and J dropped 0 bases, with 13 bases sitting between them. The CDR3 consists of 14 residues. The CDR3 coding sequence is TGCAGCGCGGAAATACGCAGCTCCTACAATGAGCAGTTCTTC. Amino acids: CSAEIRSSYNEQFF.

V is TRBV6-1 and J is TRBJ2-7; perhaps D is TRBD1 or TRBD2 (5 bases each). V was trimmed by 2 bases and J by 4 bases, leaving 12 bases between them. This CDR3 is 14 amino acids long. Germline V lookup: CDR1 MNHNS, CDR2 SASEGT. The CDR3 protein is CASSEPGLGYEQYF. The CDR3 DNA sequence: TGTGCCAGCAGTGAACCGGGGCTGGGGTACGAGCAGTACTTC.

On this clonotype itself: A much larger clone lies one base from this, so it may be a read error. This rearrangement joins TRBV20-1 to TRBJ2-7; D gene uncertain. CDR1 DFQATT and CDR2 SNEGSKA come from the germline V gene (reference sequence). Trimming took off 0 bases at V and 5 bases at J, with 2 bases between the two ends. The CDR3 runs 10 residues. Here the CDR3 reads CSAREDEQYF. The CDR3 bases are TGCAGTGCTAGAGAAGACGAGCAGTACTTC.